Below are 26 T cell receptor beta chains sequenced from a single sample in a study of beta chain features in type 1 diabetes. The isolated RNA, all of it, was reverse transcribed, so expressed TCRB transcripts were what got sequenced. Here immunoSEQ multiplex PCR was the method, and the copy in TCRdb shows in-frame clones only, minus some. The sample has 400,000 to 600,000 clones; 30% are singletons. Material: naive CD4+ T cells from blood. These receptors all come from a man in his late teens or twenties in good health.

This chain joins TRBV6-1 and TRBJ2-2; D may match TRBD1 or TRBD2 (5 bases each). Per germline, CDR1 MNHNS and CDR2 SASEGT. Trimming removed 2 bases from V and 9 bases from J, with 19 bases in between. There are 16 residues in the CDR3. For the CDR3, the DNA is TGTGCCAGCAGTGAACAGGGCCGGGGAGTGTTGAGGGAGCTGTTTTTT. It encodes CASSEQGRGVLRELFF.

In DNA, the CDR3 is TGTGCCAGCAGCTTAGGGCTAGCGGTTCAAGACGAGCAGTACTTC. Amino acids: CASSLGLAVQDEQYF. J is TRBJ2-7 and V is TRBV7-6, with TRBD2 identical over 7 bases. Germline V gives CDR1 SGHVS, CDR2 FNYEAQ. This CDR3 is 15 amino acids long. Trimming cost V 1 base and J 5 bases; bases outside gene matches: 8. Complete variable domain (other parts from reference TRBV7-6 and TRBJ2-7): GAGVSQSPRYKVTKRGQDVALRCDPISGHVSLYWYRQALGQGPEFLTYFNYEAQQDKSGLPNDRFSAERPEGSISTLTIQRTEQRDSAMYRCASSLGLAVQDEQYFGPGTRLTVT.

For this clone: Other DNA sequences of this sample code for an identical CDR3. The chain combines TRBV29-1 with TRBJ2-3, with D maybe TRBD1 (6 bases). The CDR3 spans 12 residues. Trimming removed 6 bases at V and 1 base at J, with 8 bases between. Germline assignment: CDR1 SQVTM and CDR2 ANQGSEA. CDR3 nucleotide sequence: TGCAGCGTGTCAGGGGGCACAGATACGCAGTATTTT. It specifies CSVSGGTDTQYF.

This chain joins TRBV7-9 and TRBJ2-7, with a possible D match to TRBD2 (6 bases). V was shortened by 5 bases and J by 6 bases, with 26 bases between the two germline ends. Germline CDR1 reads SEHNR; CDR2 reads FQNEAQ (reference sequence). This CDR3 region has 17 residues. CDR3 sequence reads: CASSPPGLRAERGEQYF. DNA for the CDR3: TGTGCCAGCAGCCCACCGGGACTGCGGGCAGAGAGGGGCGAGCAGTACTTC.

The rearrangement links TRBV30 to TRBJ1-2; D may be TRBD1 (6 bases). Trimming cost V 4 bases and J 8 bases, with 17 bases left between them. The germline V gene encodes CDR1 GTSNPN and CDR2 SVGIG (reference sequence). The CDR3 extends over 13 amino acids. In nucleotides, the CDR3 is TGTGCCTGGACCAGAACAGGGTCGCCCGGCTACACCTTC. Its translation: CAWTRTGSPGYTF.

This clone has only a few counts. Other DNA sequences in the sample encode the same CDR3. This sequence joins TRBV9 and TRBJ2-5; TRBD2 aligns across 11 bases. J was trimmed by 1 base and V by 3 bases; bases with no gene match: 2. CDR1 SGDLS and CDR2 YYNGEE come from the germline V gene. There are 15 residues in the CDR3. CDR3 in DNA: TGTGCCAGCAGCGCAGGGACTAGCGGCCAAGAGACCCAGTACTTC. Translating it yields CASSAGTSGQETQYF.

This chain uses TRBV29-1 with TRBJ2-7, with D possibly matching TRBD1 (6 bases). This CDR3 spans 14 amino acids. The V gene lost 4 bases and the J gene lost 0 bases, with 13 bases spanning the gap. Germline CDR1 and CDR2: SQVTM and ANQGSEA. In DNA, the CDR3 is TGCAGCGTTGTTTTGCAGGGGATCTCCTACGAGCAGTACTTC. This sequence encodes CSVVLQGISYEQYF.

The chain combines TRBV27 with TRBJ2-7; perhaps TRBD1 as D (5 bases). The V gene's germline CDR1 is MNHEY and CDR2 SMNVEV (reference sequence). Trimming left V 6 bases short and J 0 bases short, with 6 bases between. The CDR3 is made up of 12 amino acids. The CDR3 nucleotides read TGTGCCAGCAGAACAGGCTCCTACGAGCAGTACTTC. It specifies CASRTGSYEQYF.

The chain has TRBV7-8 and TRBJ2-5, with no clear D. Trimming took 2 bases from V and 5 from J, leaving 9 bases between them. The V gene's germline CDR1 is SGHVS and CDR2 FQNEAQ. The CDR3 runs 13 residues. The CDR3 loop is CASSLRSLETQYF. CDR3 nucleotides: TGTGCCAGCAGCTTACGGAGTTTGGAGACCCAGTACTTC.

The gene calls are TRBV7-9 and TRBJ2-7; D perhaps matches TRBD1 (6 bases). CDR3 size: 14 residues. Germline V gene data show CDR1 as SEHNR and CDR2 as FQNEAQ (reference sequence). The V gene lost 1 base and the J gene lost 3 bases, with 10 bases spanning the gap. The CDR3: CASSLVGRGYEQYF. The DNA for the CDR3 is TGTGCCAGCAGCTTAGTCGGCAGGGGCTACGAGCAGTACTTC. Using reference TRBV7-9 and TRBJ2-7 for the parts outside the CDR3, the full variable domain is DTGVSQNPRHKITKRGQNVTFRCDPISEHNRLYWYRQTLGQGPEFLTYFQNEAQLEKSRLLSDRFSAERPKGSFSTLEIQRTEQGDSAMYLCASSLVGRGYEQYFGPGTRLTVT.

V and J are TRBV28 and TRBJ1-4; tentatively, D is TRBD1 (5 bases). CDR1 is MDHEN, CDR2 SYDVKM, per germline. V lost 2 bases and J 8 bases, leaving 9 bases between the germline ends. CDR3 size: 13 residues. In DNA form, the CDR3 reads TGTGCCAGCAGTTTAGGGACCTGGGAAAAACTGTTTTTT. Translated: CASSLGTWEKLFF.

The rearrangement links TRBV7-2 to TRBJ2-7, with TRBD2 identical over 8 bases. V was clipped by 1 base and J by 3 bases; unmatched bases: 5. The length of the CDR3 is 15 residues. The germline V gene has CDR1 SGHTA and CDR2 FQGNSA. The CDR3 coding sequence is TGTGCCAGCAGCTTAGGTCTAGCGGGCCTCTACGAGCAGTACTTC. It codes for CASSLGLAGLYEQYF.

This clone has ten or more counts. In the same sample, other DNA sequences code for this CDR3. This rearrangement joins TRBV7-9 to TRBJ2-3; D is unresolved. The CDR3 contains 11 residues. The V end was cut by 3 bases, the J end by 2 bases, with 0 bases between. Per germline, CDR1 SEHNR and CDR2 FQNEAQ (reference sequence). The CDR3 region is CASSFTDTQYF. The DNA of the CDR3 is TGTGCCAGCAGCTTCACAGATACGCAGTATTTT. Drawing the rest from reference TRBV7-9 and TRBJ2-3, the complete variable domain is DTGVSQNPRHKITKRGQNVTFRCDPISEHNRLYWYRQTLGQGPEFLTYFQNEAQLEKSRLLSDRFSAERPKGSFSTLEIQRTEQGDSAMYLCASSFTDTQYFGPGTRLTVL.

This sequence joins TRBV30 and TRBJ2-2; D gene unclear. There are 13 residues in the CDR3. Trimming took off 0 bases at V and 2 bases at J, with 4 bases between the two ends. Germline-derived CDR1 and CDR2 are GTSNPN and SVGIG (reference sequence). CDR3 nucleotide sequence: TGTGCCTGGAGTGTTGTAAACACCGGGGAGCTGTTTTTT. Protein product: CAWSVVNTGELFF. Together with reference TRBV30 and TRBJ2-2, the CDR3 gives the full variable domain: SQTIHQWPATLVQPVGSPLSLECTVEGTSNPNLYWYRQAAGRGLQLLFYSVGIGQISSEVPQNLSASRPQDRQFILSSKKLLLSDSGFYLCAWSVVNTGELFFGEGSRLTVL.

This clone has more than one count but fewer than ten. V is TRBV10-3 and J is TRBJ2-1, with 7 bases lining up with TRBD2. Germline CDR1 reads ENHRY; CDR2 reads SYGVKD. The length of the CDR3 is 16 residues. Trimming took 8 bases from V and 4 from J; bases not matched to a gene: 14. CDR3 coding DNA: TGTGCCATCTCATACTCGGGCGGGAGAGATTACAATGAGCAGTTCTTC. Its translation: CAISYSGGRDYNEQFF.

This clone was seen a few times. This chain links TRBV9 with TRBJ2-7; D may be TRBD2 (5 bases). The germline gives CDR1 SGDLS, CDR2 YYNGEE. V shed 0 bases and J shed 6 bases, with 7 bases lying between them. The CDR3 loop spans 12 amino acids. CDR3 in DNA: TGTGCCAGCAGCGTAGAACGGGGCGAGCAGTACTTC. Translated: CASSVERGEQYF.

The genes are TRBV19 and TRBJ2-6; 7 positions agree with TRBD2. Germline V gene data show CDR1 as LNHDA and CDR2 as SQIVND (reference sequence). With 4 bases clipped from V and 3 bases from J, the junction kept 9 bases outside the gene matches. This CDR3 comprises 17 residues. The chain's CDR3 is CASSKVGGPFGANVLTF. CDR3 DNA: TGTGCCAGTAGTAAGGTGGGAGGGCCATTTGGGGCCAACGTCCTGACTTTC.

The chain is built from TRBV6-5 and TRBJ2-3; D assignment may be TRBD1 or TRBD2 (5 bases each). This CDR3 spans 15 amino acids. Germline V CDR1 and CDR2: MNHEY, SVGAGI. Trimming removed 7 bases from V and 6 bases from J, with 20 bases in between. The chain's CDR3 is CASNSLGTARDTQYF. As DNA, the CDR3 is TGTGCCAGCAACTCCCTCGGGACGGCCAGGGATACGCAGTATTTT.

This clone appeared a few times. The rearrangement links TRBV27 to TRBJ2-3, with D unclear. The V end lost 5 bases, the J end lost 6 bases, and 12 bases lay between the germline ends. This CDR3 is 13 amino acids long. Germline V gene data show CDR1 as MNHEY and CDR2 as SMNVEV (reference sequence). CDR3 in amino acids: CASSPLWLDTQYF. CDR3 bases: TGTGCCAGCAGTCCCCTCTGGCTGGATACGCAGTATTTT.

V gene TRBV27 combines with J gene TRBJ2-1; 9 bases align to TRBD1. The CDR3 is made up of 16 amino acids. V shed 6 bases, J shed 7 bases, and the junction held 13 bases outside the gene matches. The germline V gene has CDR1 MNHEY and CDR2 SMNVEV (reference sequence). The CDR3 DNA follows: TGTGCCAGCAGAGTTGGGATCGGACAGGGGTGGAATGAGCAGTTCTTC. The encoded protein is CASRVGIGQGWNEQFF.

This clone was recorded only once. The V and J genes are TRBV30 and TRBJ2-7; 9 nucleotides agree with TRBD2. The CDR3 spans 14 residues. After removal of 4 bases from V and 3 bases from J, the junction contained 7 bases not matched to a gene. The germline CDR1 and CDR2 sequences are GTSNPN and SVGIG (reference sequence). CDR3 loop: CAWTSGMGFYEQYF. CDR3 in DNA: TGTGCCTGGACTAGCGGGATGGGGTTCTACGAGCAGTACTTC.

The chain uses TRBV28 and TRBJ2-7, with 8 bases matching TRBD2. Germline lookup yields CDR1 MDHEN and CDR2 SYDVKM. This CDR3 is built from 18 residues. After removal of 3 bases from V and 0 bases from J, the junction contained 13 bases not matched to a gene. CDR3 coding DNA: TGTGCCAGCAGTTTCCCCTCTCCACTAGCGGACGACTCCTACGAGCAGTACTTC. Protein: CASSFPSPLADDSYEQYF.

This clone was seen a few times. This chain connects TRBV7-9 to TRBJ2-1, with D possibly being TRBD2 (6 bases). Trimming left V 11 bases short and J 3 bases short, with 14 bases between. Germline V gene lookup returns CDR1 SEHNR and CDR2 FQNEAQ (reference sequence). The CDR3 has 13 amino acids. CDR3 sequence reads: CASTEGSYNEQFF. As DNA, the CDR3 is TGTGCCTCTACGGAGGGGAGCTACAATGAGCAGTTCTTC.

This clone was observed a single time. J is TRBJ2-3 and V is TRBV4-1, with TRBD1 matching 7 bases. This CDR3 has 12 amino acids. Unmatched junction bases numbered 4, after V lost 0 bases and J lost 13 bases. Germline CDR1 MGHRA, CDR2 YSYEKL. The chain's CDR3 is CASSQDGQGEYF. The CDR3, as DNA: TGCGCCAGCAGCCAAGATGGCCAGGGGGAGTATTTT.

V and J are TRBV29-1 and TRBJ1-1, with TRBD1 as a possible D gene (5 bases). This CDR3 region has 10 residues. The V gene's germline CDR1 is SQVTM and CDR2 ANQGSEA. V was cut by 6 bases and J by 11 bases, with 13 bases left in between. The CDR3 here is CSVETESAFF. The CDR3 nucleotides read TGCAGCGTAGAGACAGAGTCGGCTTTCTTT.

In its sample, this clone was seen a few times. The chain employs TRBV30 and TRBJ2-5, with D unresolved. The CDR3 contains 13 residues. The ends were cut back, 1 base at V and 1 base at J, with 7 bases in the middle. Germline lookup yields CDR1 GTSNPN and CDR2 SVGIG (reference sequence). CDR3 residues: CAWSGRIQETQYF. CDR3 nucleotides: TGTGCCTGGAGTGGTAGGATCCAAGAGACCCAGTACTTC.